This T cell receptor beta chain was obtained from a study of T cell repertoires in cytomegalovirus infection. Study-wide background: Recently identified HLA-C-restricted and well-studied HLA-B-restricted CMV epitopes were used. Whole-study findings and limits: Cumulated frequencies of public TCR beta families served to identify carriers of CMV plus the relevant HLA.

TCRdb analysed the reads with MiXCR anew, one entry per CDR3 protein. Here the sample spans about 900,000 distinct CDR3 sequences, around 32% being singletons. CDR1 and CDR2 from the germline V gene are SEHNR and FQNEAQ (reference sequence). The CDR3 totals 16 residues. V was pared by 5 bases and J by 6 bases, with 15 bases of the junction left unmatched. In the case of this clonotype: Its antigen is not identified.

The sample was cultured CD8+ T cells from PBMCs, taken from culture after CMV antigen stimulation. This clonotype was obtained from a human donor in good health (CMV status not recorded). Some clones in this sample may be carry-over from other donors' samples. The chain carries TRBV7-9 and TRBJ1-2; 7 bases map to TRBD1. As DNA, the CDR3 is TGTGCCAGCAGCGGAGAGGGAGGGGGCAACTGGGATGGCTACACCTTC. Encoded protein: CASSGEGGGNWDGYTF.